Described below is a single T cell receptor beta chain sequence and its context. Antigen: not known. Sampling of blood occurred at baseline, cycle 4 day 1, and cycle 7 day 1. Using immunoSEQ multiplex PCR, the repertoire was profiled, and TCRdb retains in-frame clones only, with some absent. The sample shows tens of thousands of clones, 92% of them seen only once. The data are from a study of OX40 agonist ivuxolimab in advanced cancers. Whole-study results and caveats: Also showing low normalized T-cell clonal expansion were some of the nonresponders.

The CDR3 is 14 amino acids. The V gene lost 3 bases and the J gene lost 4 bases, with 12 bases spanning the gap. Germline-derived CDR1 and CDR2 are LNHDA and SQIVND (reference sequence). Sample: CD4+ or CD8+ T cells sorted from blood, taken in a trial of the OX40 agonist ivuxolimab. The clonotype originates from an adult with an advanced solid tumor such as melanoma, head and neck, liver or kidney cancer. The chain uses TRBV19 and TRBJ1-2; no firm D call. The CDR3 sequence is CASSIPSTPYGYTF. As DNA, the CDR3 is TGTGCCAGTAGTATCCCTTCTACCCCCTATGGCTACACCTTC.